This T cell receptor beta chain was profiled in a study of blood T cells in healthy people across ages. The study's findings and limits: Versus aged donors, long-lived donors had higher diversity and more naive CD4+ cells. Since the PBMCs were unsorted, naive and antigen-experienced cells could not be conclusively compared.

This clonotype has more than one count but fewer than ten. Its antigen remains unknown. Germline assignment: CDR1 SGDLS and CDR2 YYNGEE. The CDR3 sequence is 15 residues long. The V and J ends lost 3 bases and 5 bases, in that order; junction bases with no gene match: 9. A sample-barcoded 5' primer and a J-beta primer mix were used in a second PCR of roughly 7 to 11 cycles. TCRdb passed the 5' RACE reads through MiXCR, listing each CDR3 protein once. The sample lists 700,000 or so distinct CDR3 sequences, 22% occurring once. Donors gave roughly 10 milliliters of peripheral blood apiece. Total RNA, at least 5 micrograms per sample, came from PBMCs.

The rearrangement links TRBV9 to TRBJ2-5, with 8 bases that match TRBD2. Sample: blood. This receptor was taken from a man in his 70s in good health. CDR3 region: CASSAYSGKAETQYF. CDR3 in DNA: TGTGCCAGCAGCGCCTATAGCGGGAAGGCTGAGACCCAGTACTTC.